These T cell receptor beta chains were read from a single sample in a study of OX40 agonist ivuxolimab in advanced cancers. Profiled with immunoSEQ multiplex PCR; TCRdb holds only in-frame clones, not every one. The sample holds roughly 38,000 clones, around four fifths seen once. Material: CD4+ or CD8+ T cells sorted from blood, obtained in a trial of the OX40 agonist ivuxolimab. These receptors all come from an adult with an advanced solid tumor such as melanoma, head and neck, liver or kidney cancer. Each CDR3 is given with its conserved first and last residue. A D gene is named only where the DNA matches it firmly. Expanded clones get a size class; other rows say once, few or many, or leave the size out.

J,V,size,D,CDR3,DNA
TRBJ2-2,TRBV6-5,-,-,CASSYGTGETGELFF,TGTGCCAGCAGTTACGGGACGGGGGAAACCGGGGAGCTGTTTTTT
TRBJ1-2,TRBV5-6,-,-,CASSLRGGVYGYTF,TGTGCCAGCAGCTTAAGAGGGGGAGTCTATGGCTACACCTTC
TRBJ1-3,TRBV6-6,-,-,CASSYSATIGNTIYF,TGTGCCAGCAGTTACTCTGCGACAATCGGAAACACCATATATTTT
TRBJ1-2,TRBV28,-,TRBD1,CASSGAGTANYGYTF,TGTGCCAGCAGTGGGGCCGGGACAGCAAACTATGGCTACACCTTC
TRBJ2-1,TRBV28,-,TRBD1,CASSTTRQGWDEQFF,TGTGCCAGCAGTACTACACGACAGGGGTGGGATGAGCAGTTCTTC
TRBJ2-3,TRBV18,-,-,CASSPADTQYF,TGTGCCAGCTCACCAGCCGATACGCAGTATTTT
TRBJ1-1,TRBV29-1,-,-,CSVEASRFSLNTEAFF,TGCAGCGTTGAAGCTTCCAGATTCTCCTTGAACACTGAAGCTTTCTTT
TRBJ1-1,TRBV7-9,-,-,CASSLEVYTYTEAFF,TGTGCCAGCAGCTTAGAAGTATACACCTACACTGAAGCTTTCTTT
TRBJ2-4,TRBV7-2,-,-,CASSFTFLRDPYF,TGTGCCAGCAGCTTCACGTTCCTCCGGGACCCGTACTTC
TRBJ2-7,TRBV11-2,-,TRBD1,CASSQNRGRYEQYF,TGTGCCAGCAGCCAAAACAGGGGACGGTACGAGCAGTACTTC
TRBJ2-2,TRBV7-6,-,-,CASPRGLNPGELFF,TGTGCCAGCCCAAGGGGCCTCAATCCTGGGGAGCTGTTTTTT
TRBJ1-5,TRBV2,few,-,CASMLAFGSNQPQHF,TGTGCCAGCATGCTCGCTTTCGGGAGCAATCAGCCCCAGCATTTT
TRBJ2-1,TRBV5-8,-,-,CASSLTGLGGNEQFF,TGTGCCAGCAGCTTGACCGGGCTGGGGGGCAATGAGCAGTTCTTC
TRBJ1-5,TRBV2,-,TRBD1,CASTPDEGQQNQPQHF,TGTGCCAGCACCCCGGACGAGGGACAGCAAAATCAGCCCCAGCATTTT
TRBJ1-2,TRBV30,-,-,CAWSNLGGYGYTF,TGTGCCTGGAGTAATTTAGGGGGTTATGGCTACACCTTC
TRBJ2-2,TRBV5-4,-,TRBD2,CASSWEGTGELFF,TGTGCCAGCAGCTGGGAGGGCACCGGGGAGCTGTTTTTT
TRBJ2-3,TRBV27,-,-,CASSLLRLRTDTQYF,TGTGCCAGCAGTTTATTGAGACTACGCACAGATACGCAGTATTTT
TRBJ1-1,TRBV6-5,-,TRBD1,CASRQGAYTEAFF,TGTGCCAGCAGACAGGGGGCTTACACTGAAGCTTTCTTT
TRBJ1-1,TRBV19,-,-,CASSIEWGRNTEAFF,TGTGCCAGTAGTATAGAATGGGGACGGAACACTGAAGCTTTCTTT
TRBJ2-7,TRBV19,-,TRBD1,CASSPRFGQGHYEQYF,TGTGCCAGTAGTCCTAGGTTCGGACAGGGACACTACGAGCAGTACTTC
TRBJ2-5,TRBV7-2,-,-,CASSRGRQETQYF,TGTGCCAGCAGCCGAGGGAGGCAAGAGACCCAGTACTTC
TRBJ2-7,TRBV19,few,-,CASSMPYEQYF,TGTGCCAGTAGTATGCCGTACGAGCAGTACTTC
TRBJ2-1,TRBV6-4,-,TRBD2,CASSYTSGIGYNEQFF,TGTGCCAGCAGCTACACTAGCGGGATAGGGTACAATGAGCAGTTCTTC
TRBJ1-6,TRBV27,-,-,CASTTGLINSPLHF,TGTGCCAGCACCACTGGATTGATCAATTCACCCCTCCACTTT
TRBJ2-7,TRBV12-5,-,TRBD2,CASGFGTSGRIHEQYF,TGTGCTAGTGGTTTTGGGACTAGCGGGAGAATCCACGAGCAGTACTTC
TRBJ2-5,TRBV7-2,-,-,CASSLEGRQTQYF,TGTGCCAGCAGCTTAGAGGGGAGGCAGACCCAGTACTTC
TRBJ1-5,TRBV5-6,-,TRBD1,CASSFDRGRGPQHF,TGTGCCAGCAGTTTCGACAGGGGACGTGGGCCCCAGCATTTT
TRBJ1-4,TRBV6-6,-,TRBD1,CASTRTGAEKLFF,TGTGCCAGCACCAGGACAGGGGCTGAAAAACTGTTTTTT
TRBJ2-5,TRBV19,-,-,CASSRALGAQYF,TGTGCCAGCTCCCGGGCCCTCGGGGCCCAGTACTTC
TRBJ2-7,TRBV18,-,TRBD2,CASSPPLAGVPYEQYF,TGTGCCAGCTCACCCCCTCTAGCGGGAGTCCCCTACGAGCAGTACTTC
TRBJ1-2,TRBV12-2,-,-,CASRSGRPHGKSYTF,TGTGCAAGTCGCTCCGGGAGGCCCCATGGAAAGAGCTACACCTTC